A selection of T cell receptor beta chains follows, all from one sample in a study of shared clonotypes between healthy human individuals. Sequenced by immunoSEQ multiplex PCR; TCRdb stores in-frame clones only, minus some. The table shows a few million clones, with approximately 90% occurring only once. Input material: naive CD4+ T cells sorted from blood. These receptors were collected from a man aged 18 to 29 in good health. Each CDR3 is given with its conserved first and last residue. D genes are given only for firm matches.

CDR3 DNA: TGTGCCAGCAGTGAGGCGACTTGGAGAAGTGAGTACTTC; CDR3 protein: CASSEATWRSEYF; V gene: TRBV6-1; J gene: TRBJ2-7; D gene: NA
CDR3 DNA: TGTGCCAGCTCACCCGGTGTCTCCGGAAACACCATATATTTT; CDR3 protein: CASSPGVSGNTIYF; V gene: TRBV18; J gene: TRBJ1-3; D gene: NA
CDR3 DNA: TGCGCCAGCAGCCCTAAGACAGGGGCGGTAGAAAAACTGTTTTTT; CDR3 protein: CASSPKTGAVEKLFF; V gene: TRBV5-1; J gene: TRBJ1-4; D gene: TRBD1
CDR3 DNA: TGTGCCAGCAGTTCCGGGACAGGGGGCAATGAGCAGTTCTTC; CDR3 protein: CASSSGTGGNEQFF; V gene: TRBV28; J gene: TRBJ2-1; D gene: TRBD1
CDR3 DNA: TGTGCCAGCAAGGGCGGGGGGGCCCCAACCCAGTACTTC; CDR3 protein: CASKGGGAPTQYF; V gene: TRBV6-1; J gene: TRBJ2-7; D gene: TRBD2
CDR3 DNA: NA; CDR3 protein: CASSPKWGLGANVLTF; V gene: TRBV21-1; J gene: TRBJ2-6; D gene: NA
CDR3 DNA: TGTGCCATCAAAGGGGGCTCCTACAATGAGCAGTTCTTC; CDR3 protein: CAIKGGSYNEQFF; V gene: TRBV10-3; J gene: TRBJ2-1; D gene: NA
CDR3 DNA: TGTGCCAGCTGGCTAGCGGGGGCGGGGGAGACCCAGTACTTC; CDR3 protein: CASWLAGAGETQYF; V gene: TRBV6-1; J gene: TRBJ2-5; D gene: TRBD2
CDR3 DNA: TGTGCCAGCAGTGAAGATAAAAGGAGGACAGCCGGAAACACCATATATTTT; CDR3 protein: CASSEDKRRTAGNTIYF; V gene: TRBV6-1; J gene: TRBJ1-3; D gene: NA
CDR3 DNA: TGTGCCATCAGCAGCTCCGGGCGGGGGCACTCCTACAATGAGCAGTTCTTC; CDR3 protein: CAISSSGRGHSYNEQFF; V gene: TRBV10-3; J gene: TRBJ2-1; D gene: NA
CDR3 DNA: TGCAGCGTTGAAGAAAGCGCCGCCAGGGGGGACTATGGCTACACCTTC; CDR3 protein: CSVEESAARGDYGYTF; V gene: TRBV29-1; J gene: TRBJ1-2; D gene: TRBD1
CDR3 DNA: TGCGCCAGCAGCTTGGAGGGGTCGGGTAACTCACCCCTCCACTTT; CDR3 protein: CASSLEGSGNSPLHF; V gene: TRBV5-1; J gene: TRBJ1-6; D gene: NA
CDR3 DNA: TGTGCCATCACTTTTAGGGAGAAAGCTTTCTTT; CDR3 protein: CAITFREKAFF; V gene: TRBV10-3; J gene: TRBJ1-1; D gene: NA
CDR3 DNA: TGTGCCAGCAGTTTAGAGGAGGGGACATACATTACCGACGGGAATCAGCCCCAGCATTTT; CDR3 protein: CASSLEEGTYITDGNQPQHF; V gene: TRBV27; J gene: TRBJ1-5; D gene: NA
CDR3 DNA: TGTGCCAGCTCGCGCTCAGGGGGTCGGTACGAGCAGTACTTC; CDR3 protein: CASSRSGGRYEQYF; V gene: TRBV18; J gene: TRBJ2-7; D gene: TRBD1
CDR3 DNA: TGTGCCAGCAGCTTAGAGCCTAAAGGGGAGGGGAATCAGCCCCAGCATTTT; CDR3 protein: CASSLEPKGEGNQPQHF; V gene: TRBV7-8; J gene: TRBJ1-5; D gene: NA
CDR3 DNA: TGCAGTGCTAGAGATTTCGAGACCCAGTACTTC; CDR3 protein: CSARDFETQYF; V gene: TRBV20-1; J gene: TRBJ2-5; D gene: NA
CDR3 DNA: TGCGCCAGCAGCCACGGTCCGACAGTTCCCCTAGCCAAAAACATTCAGTACTTC; CDR3 protein: CASSHGPTVPLAKNIQYF; V gene: TRBV4-1; J gene: TRBJ2-4; D gene: NA
CDR3 DNA: TGTGCCAGCAGTTACTCGGGGCGGGGCTCCTACGAGCAGTACTTC; CDR3 protein: CASSYSGRGSYEQYF; V gene: TRBV6-5; J gene: TRBJ2-7; D gene: NA
CDR3 DNA: TGCGCCAGCAGCCAAGGACGGGACAGGCCCTCGGGGGGCATTCAGTACTTC; CDR3 protein: CASSQGRDRPSGGIQYF; V gene: TRBV4-1; J gene: TRBJ2-4; D gene: NA
CDR3 DNA: TGCGCCAGCAGCACCCAGGGCCGTGGCTACACCTTC; CDR3 protein: CASSTQGRGYTF; V gene: TRBV5-1; J gene: TRBJ1-2; D gene: NA
CDR3 DNA: TGTGCCAGCTCACCTGGACAGGACGATACGCAGTATTTT; CDR3 protein: CASSPGQDDTQYF; V gene: TRBV18; J gene: TRBJ2-3; D gene: TRBD1
CDR3 DNA: TGCGCCAGCAGCTTGGGGCAGGGGGCATACACCATATATTTT; CDR3 protein: CASSLGQGAYTIYF; V gene: TRBV5-1; J gene: TRBJ1-3; D gene: TRBD1
CDR3 DNA: TGCGCCAGCCGCCGTAGCGGGGAGAGCACAGATACGCAGTATTTT; CDR3 protein: CASRRSGESTDTQYF; V gene: TRBV5-1; J gene: TRBJ2-3; D gene: TRBD2
CDR3 DNA: TGTGCCAGCATGCTTCGACAGAACACCGGGGAGCTGTTTTTT; CDR3 protein: CASMLRQNTGELFF; V gene: TRBV7-3; J gene: TRBJ2-2; D gene: NA
CDR3 DNA: TGTGCCAGTAGTATTTTTTCGTCGCAGGGCAGGAGCCCACCCCTCCACTTT; CDR3 protein: CASSIFSSQGRSPPLHF; V gene: TRBV19; J gene: TRBJ1-6; D gene: NA
CDR3 DNA: TGTGCCAGCAGCCCTAGCGTGCTAGAGACCCAGTACTTC; CDR3 protein: CASSPSVLETQYF; V gene: TRBV7-3; J gene: TRBJ2-5; D gene: NA
CDR3 DNA: TGTGCTTTGAACCGTTTCTTCAGGGGCAGTGGAGTACTTGAAGACTATGGCTACACCTTC; CDR3 protein: CALNRFFRGSGVLEDYGYTF; V gene: TRBV30; J gene: TRBJ1-2; D gene: NA
CDR3 DNA: TGTGCCAGCAGACCGGCCCCGTCGGTCTCTGGGGCCAACGTCCTGACTTTC; CDR3 protein: CASRPAPSVSGANVLTF; V gene: TRBV2; J gene: TRBJ2-6; D gene: NA
CDR3 DNA: TGTGCCAGCAGCAAAGTAAGACCCAGGAGGCCCTACGAGCAGTACTTC; CDR3 protein: CASSKVRPRRPYEQYF; V gene: TRBV21-1; J gene: TRBJ2-7; D gene: NA
CDR3 DNA: TGTGCCAGCAGCTCTTCCCGCGGACTCGGCGGGGAGCTGTTTTTT; CDR3 protein: CASSSSRGLGGELFF; V gene: TRBV11-1; J gene: TRBJ2-2; D gene: NA
CDR3 DNA: TGTGCCAGCTCACCACTCCGACAGGGATGGGCTGAAGCTTTCTTT; CDR3 protein: CASSPLRQGWAEAFF; V gene: TRBV18; J gene: TRBJ1-1; D gene: TRBD1
CDR3 DNA: TGTGCCAGCAGCTTAGTCGCAGGGAGCTCCTACAATGAGCAGTTCTTC; CDR3 protein: CASSLVAGSSYNEQFF; V gene: TRBV7-2; J gene: TRBJ2-1; D gene: NA
CDR3 DNA: TGTGCCAGTAGTATGTGGACAGGGTGGAATGAGCAGTTCTTC; CDR3 protein: CASSMWTGWNEQFF; V gene: TRBV19; J gene: TRBJ2-1; D gene: TRBD1